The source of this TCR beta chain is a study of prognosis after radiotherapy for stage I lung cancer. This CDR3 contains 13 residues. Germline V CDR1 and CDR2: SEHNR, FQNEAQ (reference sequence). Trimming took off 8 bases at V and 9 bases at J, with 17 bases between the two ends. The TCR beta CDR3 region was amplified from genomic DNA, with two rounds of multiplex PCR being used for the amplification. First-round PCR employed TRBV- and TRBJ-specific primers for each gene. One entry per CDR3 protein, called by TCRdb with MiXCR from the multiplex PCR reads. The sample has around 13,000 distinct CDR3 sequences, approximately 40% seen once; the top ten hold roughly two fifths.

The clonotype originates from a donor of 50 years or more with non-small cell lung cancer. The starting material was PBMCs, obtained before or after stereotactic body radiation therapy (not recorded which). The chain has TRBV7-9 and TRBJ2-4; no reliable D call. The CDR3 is CASGYTPVSIQYF. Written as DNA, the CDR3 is TGTGCCAGCGGCTACACCCCCGTTAGCATTCAGTACTTC.